These T cell receptor beta chains were read from a single sample in a study of vaccination and CD4 T cells after COVID-19. Their specific antigens are unknown. One entry per CDR3 protein, called by TCRdb with MiXCR from the PCR reads. The sample records over 8,500 distinct CDR3 sequences, roughly 28% being singletons. The sample consisted of CD4+ T cells from blood, cultured in vitro. The receptors were gathered from a human donor in good health. CDR3s include the opening cysteine and the closing phenylalanine or tryptophan. Fields, in order: J gene, V gene, D gene, clone size, CDR3 protein, CDR3 DNA. A D gene is named only where the DNA matches it firmly. Only part of the rows carry a size: once, few, many, or a class if the clone is expanded.

TRBJ1-5,TRBV19,NA,NA,CASSAGAPRLYSNQPQHF,TGTGCCAGTAGTGCTGGGGCCCCAAGATTGTATAGCAATCAGCCCCAGCATTTT
TRBJ1-5,TRBV12-3/TRBV12-4,TRBD1,NA,CASSSKWQGAGQPQHF,TGTGCCAGCAGTTCTAAATGGCAGGGGGCAGGTCAGCCCCAGCATTTT
TRBJ2-3,TRBV20-1,NA,few,CSAPPEGVDTQYF,TGCAGTGCCCCCCCGGAGGGGGTAGATACGCAGTATTTT
TRBJ1-2,TRBV27,TRBD1,few,CASSRRGGNGYTF,TGTGCCAGCAGCCGACGAGGGGGCAATGGCTACACCTTC
TRBJ2-5,TRBV6-1,TRBD2,NA,CASSESSSGRKTQYF,TGTGCCAGCAGTGAATCTTCTAGCGGGAGGAAGACCCAGTACTTC
TRBJ1-1,TRBV28,NA,few,CASSSWTVMNTEAFF,TGTGCCAGCAGTTCCTGGACAGTCATGAACACTGAAGCTTTCTTT
TRBJ1-2,TRBV6-1,TRBD1,medium-sized,CASSPRTGGDGYTF,TGTGCCAGCAGTCCCCGGACAGGGGGAGATGGCTACACCTTC
TRBJ1-6,TRBV9,NA,NA,CASSGTDIYNSPLHF,TGTGCCAGCAGCGGGACGGACATATATAATTCACCCCTCCACTTT
TRBJ2-5,TRBV18,NA,NA,CASSLGTVQETQYF,TGTGCCAGCTCACTTGGGACCGTGCAAGAGACCCAGTACTTC
TRBJ1-2,TRBV7-2,TRBD1,NA,CASSLRFVGAGQASLYGYTF,TGTGCCAGCAGCTTAAGGTTCGTGGGGGCGGGACAGGCCTCCCTCTATGGCTACACCTTC
TRBJ2-1,TRBV20-1,TRBD2,NA,CSALAASYNEQFF,TGCAGTGCCCTAGCGGCTAGCTACAATGAGCAGTTCTTC
TRBJ1-1,TRBV12-3/TRBV12-4,NA,NA,CASTGRNTEAFF,TGTGCCAGCACCGGCAGGAACACTGAAGCTTTCTTT
TRBJ2-7,TRBV6-1,TRBD2,NA,CASRVVGGTYEQYF,TGTGCCAGCAGGGTAGTGGGAGGGACCTACGAGCAGTACTTC
TRBJ2-1,TRBV6-2/TRBV6-3,TRBD1,few,CASSIRQGSYNEQFF,TGTGCCAGCAGCATCCGACAGGGCTCCTACAATGAGCAGTTCTTC
TRBJ2-7,TRBV12-3/TRBV12-4,TRBD1,few,CASSPPRQGTYEQYF,TGTGCCAGCAGCCCCCCCCGACAGGGGACGTACGAGCAGTACTTC
TRBJ2-3,TRBV12-3/TRBV12-4,TRBD2,few,CASRPNRDYSTDTQYF,TGTGCCAGCAGGCCCAACCGGGACTATAGCACAGATACGCAGTATTTT
TRBJ2-7,TRBV6-2/TRBV6-3,NA,NA,CASRDSRYEQYF,TGTGCCAGCCGGGACTCAAGGTACGAGCAGTACTTC
TRBJ2-1,TRBV7-9,TRBD2,NA,CASSNLGLESDEQFF,TGTGCCAGCAGCAACCTAGGACTAGAGTCAGATGAGCAGTTCTTC
TRBJ1-2,TRBV27,TRBD1,NA,CASSPGGGGLNYGYTF,TGTGCCAGCAGCCCAGGGGGGGGGGGGCTTAACTATGGCTACACCTTC
TRBJ1-6,TRBV12-3/TRBV12-4,NA,NA,CASSEQGLKDSPLHF,TGTGCCAGCAGCGAACAGGGTCTGAAGGATTCACCCCTCCACTTT
TRBJ2-7,TRBV5-5,TRBD2,NA,CASSSKTSGWAETYEQYF,TGTGCCAGCAGCTCCAAGACTAGCGGGTGGGCCGAGACCTACGAGCAGTACTTC
TRBJ2-5,TRBV7-2,TRBD1,NA,CASSLVRDRETQYF,TGTGCCAGCAGCTTAGTGAGGGACAGAGAGACCCAGTACTTC
TRBJ2-3,TRBV24-1,NA,medium-sized,CATSDPTSFGADTQYF,TGTGCCACCAGTGATCCCACATCGTTCGGGGCAGATACGCAGTATTTT
TRBJ2-7,TRBV20-1,NA,once,CSARDPAGGYEQYF,TGCAGTGCTAGAGATCCGGCAGGGGGGTACGAGCAGTACTTC
TRBJ2-3,TRBV6-4,NA,NA,CASSDRTDTQYF,TGTGCCAGCTCGGACAGAACAGATACGCAGTATTTT
TRBJ1-2,TRBV28,TRBD1,NA,CASSFEGADGYGYTF,TGTGCCAGCAGTTTCGAGGGGGCCGATGGGTATGGCTACACCTTC
TRBJ1-2,TRBV2,NA,NA,CASSERTYGYTF,TGTGCCAGCAGTGAAAGGACTTATGGCTACACCTTC
TRBJ1-2,TRBV5-1,TRBD1,few,CASSPRTGLEYGYTF,TGCGCCAGCAGCCCTCGGACAGGGTTAGAGTATGGCTACACCTTC
TRBJ1-5,TRBV19,NA,few,CASRSWPGEQPQHF,TGTGCCAGTAGGTCGTGGCCAGGTGAGCAGCCCCAGCATTTT
TRBJ2-3,TRBV10-3,TRBD2,NA,CATTGTSGRDIDTQYF,TGTGCCACCACCGGGACTAGCGGGAGAGATATAGATACGCAGTATTTT
TRBJ2-7,TRBV20-1,NA,few,CSASSPNVRAYEQYF,TGCAGTGCTAGCTCTCCTAATGTTAGAGCCTACGAGCAGTACTTC
TRBJ2-2,TRBV7-9,NA,few,CASSLDAGELFF,TGTGCCAGCAGCTTAGATGCCGGGGAGCTGTTTTTT
TRBJ2-2,TRBV6-1,TRBD2,NA,CASSPRGVTGELFF,TGTGCCAGCAGTCCCCGGGGGGTCACCGGGGAGCTGTTTTTT